The clone carrying this TCR beta chain was seen a handful of times. The antigen is undetermined. The sample is drawn from a study of cytomegalovirus exposure and HLA in healthy donors. Study findings and constraints: Presence/absence analyses treated sequencing depth as roughly uniform across donors.

With 60 Vbeta and 13 Jbeta primers, the PCR was carried out. Measured with immunoSEQ multiplex PCR; TCRdb has only the in-frame clones, and not every one. The data contain around 97,000 clones, roughly 10% of them seen just once; the ten biggest clones take up 4.5% to 6.5%. The CDR3 spans 14 residues. CDR1 and CDR2 from the germline V gene are MNHEY and SMNVEV (reference sequence). The ends lost 5 bases at V and 8 bases at J; junction bases unmatched: 7. The gene calls are TRBV27 and TRBJ1-1; 11 bases fit TRBD1. Sequenced input: PBMCs. The TCR originated in a man in his fifties in good health and CMV-seropositive. CDR3 amino acids: CASSPGQGEREAFF. CDR3 nucleotide sequence: TGTGCCAGCAGTCCGGGACAGGGGGAACGGGAAGCTTTCTTT.